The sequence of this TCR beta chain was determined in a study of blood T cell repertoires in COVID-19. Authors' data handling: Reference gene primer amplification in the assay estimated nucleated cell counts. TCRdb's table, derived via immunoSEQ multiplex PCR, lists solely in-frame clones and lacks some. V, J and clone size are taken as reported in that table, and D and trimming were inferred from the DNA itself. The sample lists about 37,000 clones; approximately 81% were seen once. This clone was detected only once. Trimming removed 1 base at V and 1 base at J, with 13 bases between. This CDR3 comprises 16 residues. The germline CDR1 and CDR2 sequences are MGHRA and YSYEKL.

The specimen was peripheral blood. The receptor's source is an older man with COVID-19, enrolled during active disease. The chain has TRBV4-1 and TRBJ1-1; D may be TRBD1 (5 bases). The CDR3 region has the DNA TGCGCCAGCAGCCAAGGGCGACAGATGCAGAACACTGAAGCTTTCTTT. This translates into CASSQGRQMQNTEAFF.